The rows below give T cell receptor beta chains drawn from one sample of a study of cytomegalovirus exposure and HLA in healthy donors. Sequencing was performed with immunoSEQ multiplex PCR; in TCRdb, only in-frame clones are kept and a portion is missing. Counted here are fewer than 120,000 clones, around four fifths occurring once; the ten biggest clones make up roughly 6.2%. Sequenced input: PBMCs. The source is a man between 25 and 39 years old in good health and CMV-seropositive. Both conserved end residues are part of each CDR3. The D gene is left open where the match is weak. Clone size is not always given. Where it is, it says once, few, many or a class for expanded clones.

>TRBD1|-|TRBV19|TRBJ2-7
CASNDRGQDEQYF
TGTGCCAGTAACGACAGGGGGCAGGACGAGCAGTACTTC
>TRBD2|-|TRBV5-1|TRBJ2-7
CASSPKGAGGTTYEQYF
TGCGCCAGCAGCCCCAAAGGAGCGGGGGGAACGACCTACGAGCAGTACTTC
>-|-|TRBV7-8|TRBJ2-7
CASSLARIVTPVYKQYF
TGTGCCAGCAGCTTAGCGCGGATAGTGACTCCCGTTTACAAGCAGTACTTC
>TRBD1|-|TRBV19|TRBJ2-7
CASATGENHEQYF
TGTGCCAGCGCGACAGGGGAGAACCACGAGCAGTACTTC
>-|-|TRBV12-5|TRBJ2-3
CASGLVLRGSDTQYF
TGTGCTAGTGGTTTGGTACTTAGGGGCTCAGATACGCAGTATTTT
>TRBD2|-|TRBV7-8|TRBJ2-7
CASSLSRDYTSYEQYF
TGTGCCAGCAGCTTATCCCGGGACTACACTAGCTACGAGCAGTACTTC
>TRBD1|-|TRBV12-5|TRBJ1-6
CASGRDSYSPLHF
TGTGCTAGTGGCCGGGACAGTTATTCACCCCTCCACTTT
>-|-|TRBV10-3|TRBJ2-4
CAISDKVGLKNIQYF
TGTGCCATCAGTGACAAAGTGGGCTTAAAAAACATTCAGTACTTC
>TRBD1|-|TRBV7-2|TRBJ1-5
CASSPNTGGGKFQPQHF
TGTGCCAGCAGCCCAAATACAGGGGGCGGTAAATTTCAGCCCCAGCATTTT
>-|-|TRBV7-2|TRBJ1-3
CASSLNGGSGNTIYF
TGTGCCAGCAGCTTAAACGGAGGCTCTGGAAACACCATATATTTT
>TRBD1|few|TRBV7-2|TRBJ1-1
CASSLGPQGAEAFF
TGTGCCAGCAGCTTAGGTCCCCAGGGGGCTGAAGCTTTCTTT
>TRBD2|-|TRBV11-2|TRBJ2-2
CASSLALPSGGGELFF
TGTGCCAGCAGCTTAGCTCTCCCTAGCGGGGGCGGGGAGCTGTTTTTT
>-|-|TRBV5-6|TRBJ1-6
CASSLYQGLDSPLHF
TGTGCCAGCAGCTTGTATCAGGGGCTAGATTCACCCCTCCACTTT
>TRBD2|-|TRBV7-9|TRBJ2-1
CASSFVLGLAGHNEQFF
TGTGCCAGCAGCTTCGTCCTGGGACTAGCGGGACACAATGAGCAGTTCTTC
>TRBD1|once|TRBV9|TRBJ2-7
CASSVVVQGACEQYF
TGTGCCAGCAGCGTAGTCGTACAGGGGGCGTGCGAGCAGTACTTC
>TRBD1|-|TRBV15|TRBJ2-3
CATSRDLRDRGQDTQYF
TGTGCCACCAGCAGAGATCTAAGGGACAGGGGGCAAGATACGCAGTATTTT
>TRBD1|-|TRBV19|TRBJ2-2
CASSTGTANTGELFF
TGTGCCAGTAGTACCGGGACAGCGAACACCGGGGAGCTGTTTTTT
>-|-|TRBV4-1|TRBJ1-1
CASSPLFYRGSNTEAFF
TGCGCCAGCAGCCCTTTATTTTATCGGGGGTCCAACACTGAAGCTTTCTTT
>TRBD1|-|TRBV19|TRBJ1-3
CATSTGVTSGNTIYF
TGTGCCACCAGTACAGGGGTCACCTCTGGAAACACCATATATTTT
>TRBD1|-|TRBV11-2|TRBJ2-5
CASSLGGTGGAQYF
TGTGCCAGCAGCTTAGGTGGGACAGGGGGGGCCCAGTACTTC
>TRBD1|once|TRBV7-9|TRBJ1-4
CASSPLGQGGATNEKLFF
TGTGCCAGCAGCCCCCTAGGACAGGGGGGGGCAACTAATGAAAAACTGTTTTTT
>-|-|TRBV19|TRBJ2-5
CASSPPFRGGGETQYF
TGTGCCAGTAGTCCTCCCTTCAGGGGCGGTGGGGAGACCCAGTACTTC
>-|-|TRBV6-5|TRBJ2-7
CASRNKETAYEQYF
TGTGCCAGCAGAAATAAGGAGACGGCCTACGAGCAGTACTTC
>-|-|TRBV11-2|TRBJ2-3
CASSLDPADTQYF
TGTGCCAGCAGCTTAGATCCTGCGGATACGCAGTATTTT
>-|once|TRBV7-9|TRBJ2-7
CSSSLVRRVPYEQYF
TGTTCCAGCAGCTTAGTCCGCAGGGTACCCTACGAGCAGTACTTC
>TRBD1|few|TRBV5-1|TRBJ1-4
CASSPGQGVEKLFF
TGCGCCAGCAGCCCGGGACAGGGAGTGGAAAAACTGTTTTTT
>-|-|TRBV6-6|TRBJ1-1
CASSLQGMENTEAFF
TGTGCCAGCAGTCTCCAGGGGATGGAGAACACTGAAGCTTTCTTT
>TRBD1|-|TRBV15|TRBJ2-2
CATSREGQGNTGELFF
TGTGCCACCAGCAGAGAGGGACAGGGAAACACCGGGGAGCTGTTTTTT
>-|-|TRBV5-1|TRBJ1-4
CASSSTGRLNEKLFF
TGCGCCAGCAGTTCCACAGGGCGACTGAATGAAAAACTGTTTTTT
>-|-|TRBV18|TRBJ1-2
CASSPDVATNYGYTF
TGTGCCAGCTCACCAGATGTGGCAACTAACTATGGCTACACCTTC
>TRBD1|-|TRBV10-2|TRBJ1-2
CASGTVSYGYTF
TGCGCCAGCGGGACAGTCAGCTATGGCTACACCTTC
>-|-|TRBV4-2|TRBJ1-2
CASSQFPKGGGSYGYTF
TGTGCCAGCAGCCAATTTCCTAAGGGGGGAGGGAGCTATGGCTACACCTTC
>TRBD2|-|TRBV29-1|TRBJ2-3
CSVGGWAGHTDTQYF
TGCAGCGTCGGGGGGTGGGCGGGCCACACAGATACGCAGTATTTT
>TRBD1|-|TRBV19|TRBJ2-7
CASSPGTGDEQYF
TGTGCCAGTAGTCCCGGGACAGGGGACGAGCAGTACTTC
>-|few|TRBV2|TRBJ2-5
CASRLGGAGETQYF
TGTGCCAGCAGGCTAGGGGGGGCGGGGGAGACCCAGTACTTC
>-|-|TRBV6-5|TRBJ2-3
CASSSTGSTDTQYF
TGTGCCAGCAGTTCAACAGGAAGCACAGATACGCAGTATTTT
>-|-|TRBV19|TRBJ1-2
CASSPTGVYGYTF
TGTGCCAGTAGTCCCACAGGCGTCTATGGCTACACCTTC
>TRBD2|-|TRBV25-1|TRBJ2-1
CASSTGTSGDNEQFF
TGTGCCAGCAGCACCGGGACTAGCGGGGACAATGAGCAGTTCTTC
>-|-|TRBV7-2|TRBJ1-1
CASSLDTGITFF
TGTGCCAGCAGCTTAGATACAGGTATAACTTTCTTT
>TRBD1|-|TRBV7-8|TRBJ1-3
CASSLGDRGSGNTIYF
TGTGCCAGCAGCTTAGGGGACAGGGGATCTGGAAACACCATATATTTT
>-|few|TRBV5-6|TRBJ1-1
CASSSTRGGGLNTEAFF
TGTGCCAGCAGCTCTACGAGGGGGGGCGGACTGAACACTGAAGCTTTCTTT
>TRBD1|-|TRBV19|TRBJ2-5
CASSITGGNQETQYF
TGTGCCAGTAGTATAACAGGGGGCAACCAAGAGACCCAGTACTTC
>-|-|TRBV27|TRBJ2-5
CASSLTGRGPQETQYF
TGTGCCAGCAGTTTAACCGGAAGAGGGCCCCAAGAGACCCAGTACTTC
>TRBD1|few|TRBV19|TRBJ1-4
CASGGTASNNEKLFF
TGTGCCAGTGGGGGGACAGCATCAAATAATGAAAAACTGTTTTTT
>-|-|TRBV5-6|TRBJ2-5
CASSLVSAGETQYF
TGTGCCAGCAGCTTGGTTTCGGCAGGGGAGACCCAGTACTTC
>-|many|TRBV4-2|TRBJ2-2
CASSQDWASRTGELFF
TGTGCCAGCAGCCAAGACTGGGCGTCCAGAACCGGGGAGCTGTTTTTT
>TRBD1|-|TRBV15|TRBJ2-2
CATRRQGRDTGELFF
TGTGCCACCAGAAGACAGGGGCGGGACACCGGGGAGCTGTTTTTT
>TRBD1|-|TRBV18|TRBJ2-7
CASSSDRDQYF
TGTGCCAGCTCATCGGACAGGGACCAGTACTTC
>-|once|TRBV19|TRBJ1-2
CASSINRRANYGYTF
TGTGCCAGTAGTATAAACAGGAGAGCTAACTATGGCTACACCTTC
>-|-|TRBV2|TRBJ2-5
CASRIYDRSQETQYF
TGTGCCAGCAGGATTTACGACAGGAGCCAAGAGACCCAGTACTTC
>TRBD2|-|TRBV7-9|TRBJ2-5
CASSFSGGAVETQYF
TGTGCCAGCAGCTTTAGCGGGGGGGCAGTGGAGACCCAGTACTTC
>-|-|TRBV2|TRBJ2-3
CASSEGPRLGRASTDTQYF
TGTGCCAGCAGTGAAGGTCCCCGTCTCGGGCGGGCTAGCACAGATACGCAGTATTTT
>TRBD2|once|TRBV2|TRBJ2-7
CASSVTSGGQQYF
TGTGCCAGCAGTGTCACTAGCGGGGGGCAGCAGTACTTC
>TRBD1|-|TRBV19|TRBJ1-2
CASRAWAGQSNYGYTF
TGTGCCAGTAGAGCATGGGCGGGACAGTCTAACTATGGCTACACCTTC